These 25 T cell receptor beta chains came from one sample sequenced in a study of CD8 T cells in ankylosing spondylitis (dated by TCRdb to the late 2010s). The library was made by 5' RACE. The sequencing machine was an Illumina HiSeq 2500. TCRdb trimmed public reads at Q25 via fastp, called clones via MiXCR and kept in-frame beta chains. Every CDR3 protein is listed once, alongside the most common genes and DNA of its rows. The sample contains 200,000 to 250,000 distinct CDR3 sequences, around 8% of them found a single time. The ten largest make up 4% to 5% of the sample. The sample was blood, either unsorted or a sorted T cell fraction (not recorded which). These receptors all come from a female donor with ankylosing spondylitis or in good health (not recorded which).

Comment on this clonotype: Being one base from a much bigger clone, this may be a read error. This chain uses TRBV14 with TRBJ1-2; weak D call: TRBD1 (5 bases). The CDR3 sequence is 12 residues long. The germline gives CDR1 SGHDN, CDR2 FVKESK. The CDR3 region has the DNA TGTGTCAGCAGCCAAGCAGGGTATGGCTACACCTTC. It is translated as CVSSQAGYGYTF.

There are many counts of this clonotype. DNA of the CDR3: TGTGCCAGCAGCCACGCTGCCTCTGGAAACACCATATATTTT. Protein: CASSHAASGNTIYF. The rearrangement links TRBV14 to TRBJ1-3; unclear D gene. The CDR3 spans 14 residues. Germline loops: CDR1 SGHDN, CDR2 FVKESK. The V end was cut by 3 bases, the J end by 0 bases, with 6 bases between.

At least ten counts were recorded for this clonotype. CDR3 loop: CSVGSSRNEQFF. CDR3 sequence (DNA): TGCAGCGTTGGGAGTAGCAGGAATGAGCAGTTCTTC. The chain links TRBV29-1 to TRBJ2-1, with unresolved D. This CDR3 region has 12 residues. The V gene's germline CDR1 is SQVTM and CDR2 ANQGSEA. Deletions cut 4 bases from V and 7 bases from J, with 11 bases between.

This clonotype was seen at least ten times. The chain is built from TRBV5-1 and TRBJ2-5; D gene uncertain. The germline CDR1 and CDR2 sequences are SGHRS and YFSETQ. The germline V and J ends were trimmed by 2 bases and 5 bases, with 10 bases remaining between them. The CDR3 length is 13 residues. Here the CDR3 reads CASSFGGSETQYF. The DNA for the CDR3 is TGCGCCAGCAGCTTTGGTGGGTCGGAGACCCAGTACTTC. The entire variable domain, with the rest obtained from reference TRBV5-1 and TRBJ2-5, is as follows: KAGVTQTPRYLIKTRGQQVTLSCSPISGHRSVSWYQQTPGQGLQFLFEYFSETQRNKGNFPGRFSGRQFSNSRSEMNVSTLELGDSALYLCASSFGGSETQYFGPGTRLLVL.

A word on this clonotype: A much larger clone sits a single nucleotide away, making a read error possible. The chain couples TRBV10-2 to TRBJ2-7, with D possibly called TRBD1 or TRBD2 (5 bases each). There are 14 residues in the CDR3. With 8 bases removed from V and 3 bases from J, the gap between germline ends came to 17 bases. Per germline, CDR1 WSHSY and CDR2 SAAADI. CDR3 residues: CASQERGAVYEQYF. CDR3 DNA sequence: TGCGCCAGCCAAGAAAGGGGAGCGGTCTACGAGCAGTACTTC.

The CDR3 coding sequence is TGCAGCGTTGAAGACCCGACGGACTATGAAGCTTTCTTT. This gives the protein CSVEDPTDYEAFF. This chain uses TRBV29-1 with TRBJ1-1; D not certain. The V gene lost 0 bases and the J gene lost 7 bases, with 12 bases spanning the gap. This CDR3 spans 13 amino acids. Germline-derived CDR1 and CDR2 are SQVTM and ANQGSEA.

This clonotype occurred many times. The chain links TRBV11-2 to TRBJ2-2; D is unclear. Trimming took off 5 bases at V and 0 bases at J, with 13 bases between the two ends. This CDR3 is built from 16 residues. The V gene's germline CDR1 is SGHAT and CDR2 FQNNGV. CDR3 region: CASSLLGQANTGELFF. CDR3 in DNA: TGTGCCAGCAGCCTCCTGGGTCAAGCGAACACCGGGGAGCTGTTTTTT.

The sample holds many counts of this clonotype. The CDR3 loop reads CASSQDLGRLVNQPQHF. CDR3 coding DNA: TGCGCCAGCAGCCAAGATTTAGGACGCCTCGTGAATCAGCCCCAGCATTTT. This chain links TRBV4-3 with TRBJ1-5; D unresolved. The CDR3 loop spans 17 amino acids. Germline V lookup: CDR1 LGHNA, CDR2 YSLEER. V gave up 0 bases and J gave up 4 bases, with 16 bases separating them.

The table lists this clonotype with many counts. V is TRBV6-2 or TRBV6-3 and J is TRBJ2-2; a possible D gene is TRBD1 (5 bases). CDR3 size: 15 residues. The V gene lost 6 bases and the J gene lost 2 bases, with 13 bases spanning the gap. Germline assignment: CDR1 MNHEY and CDR2 SVGEGT. Written as DNA, the CDR3 is TGTGCCAGCAGCCAGAATGGGGCTAACACCGGGGAGCTGTTTTTT. Translating gives CASSQNGANTGELFF.

This clonotype occurred many times. V usage is TRBV12-3 or TRBV12-4 and J usage is TRBJ1-1, with TRBD1 as a possible D gene (5 bases). The CDR3 runs 11 residues. Trimming removed 7 bases at V and 4 bases at J, with 7 bases between. The chain's CDR3 is CASTGGTEAFF. The CDR3 DNA follows: TGTGCCAGCACTGGGGGCACTGAAGCTTTCTTT.

This clonotype was seen at least ten times. V is TRBV7-6 and J is TRBJ2-2; tentatively, D is TRBD2 (5 bases). Germline values: CDR1 SGHVS, CDR2 FNYEAQ. Trimming left V 3 bases short and J 0 bases short, with 11 bases between. The CDR3 totals 16 residues. As DNA, the CDR3 is TGTGCCAGCAGCTTCGTAAGCGGAGCGAACACCGGGGAGCTGTTTTTT. Protein sequence: CASSFVSGANTGELFF.

This clonotype was seen many times. The rearrangement uses TRBV4-2 and TRBJ2-7; 7 bases agree with TRBD1. CDR3 length equals 15 residues. V dropped 2 bases and J dropped 3; count of bases not matched to a gene: 7. In germline, CDR1 is LGHNA, CDR2 YNFKEQ. The CDR3 loop reads CASSQPGGQVYEQYF. The DNA of the CDR3 is TGTGCCAGCAGCCAACCAGGCGGACAGGTCTACGAGCAGTACTTC.

This clonotype was observed many times. This sequence joins TRBV29-1 and TRBJ2-7, with no clear D. Trimming left V 6 bases short and J 3 bases short, with 15 bases between. This CDR3 is 13 amino acids long. The germline V gene encodes CDR1 SQVTM and CDR2 ANQGSEA. The CDR3 DNA reads as TGCAGCGTCCGCAAGAGGCAGAGCTACGAGCAGTACTTC. Its protein is CSVRKRQSYEQYF.

In its sample, this clonotype was seen a few times. The chain employs TRBV7-2 and TRBJ1-1; 8 bases are a match to TRBD1. J lost 3 bases, V lost 1 base, and 7 bases had no gene match. Germline lookup yields CDR1 SGHTA and CDR2 FQGNSA. This CDR3 is built from 16 residues. The CDR3 here is CASSLGERTGHTEAFF. CDR3 nucleotide sequence: TGTGCCAGCAGCTTAGGCGAGAGGACAGGGCACACTGAAGCTTTCTTT.

Ten or more counts support this clonotype. The chain uses TRBV19 and TRBJ1-1; the match to TRBD1 covers 7 bases. CDR1 is LNHDA, CDR2 SQIVND, per germline (reference sequence). This CDR3 region has 14 residues. The J segment lost 5 bases and the V segment lost 7 bases, leaving 10 bases of the junction unmatched. Written as DNA, the CDR3 is TGTGCCAGTATAGACAGGGAAGTTTGGACTGAAGCTTTCTTT. Amino acids: CASIDREVWTEAFF. Full variable domain (rest looked up from reference TRBV19 and TRBJ1-1): DGGITQSPKYLFRKEGQNVTLSCEQNLNHDAMYWYRQDPGQGLRLIYYSQIVNDFQKGDIAEGYSVSREKKESFPLTVTSAQKNPTAFYLCASIDREVWTEAFFGQGTRLTVV.

As for this clonotype: This may arise from a read error, as a much more abundant clone is one base away. This chain links TRBV27 with TRBJ1-2, with D possibly being TRBD1 (6 bases). Germline CDR1 is MNHEY and CDR2 is SMNVEV (reference sequence). The CDR3 loop spans 14 amino acids. As DNA, the CDR3 is TGTGCCAGCAGTTTAAGGGGGGGTGCCTATGACTACACCTTC. It translates to CASSLRGGAYDYTF.

This clonotype was observed many times. This chain joins TRBV7-2 and TRBJ1-2; perhaps TRBD1 as D (6 bases). Germline CDR1 is SGHTA and CDR2 is FQGNSA. There are 13 residues in the CDR3. Trimming shortened V by 5 bases and J by 4 bases, and 11 bases separated the two germline ends. CDR3 DNA sequence: TGTGCCAGCAGCCATCAGGGGACCTATGGCTACACCTTC. The encoded protein is CASSHQGTYGYTF.

Worth noting for this clonotype: This clone may be a read error of a much larger clone one base away. The chain has TRBV11-2 and TRBJ1-1, with no clear D. This CDR3 has 13 residues. The germline gives CDR1 SGHAT, CDR2 FQNNGV. The ends were cut back, 1 base at V and 8 bases at J, with 11 bases in the middle. This CDR3 reads CASSLGYSSEAFF. CDR3 bases: TGTGCCAGCAGCTTAGGGTACTCCAGCGAAGCTTTCTTT. The variable domain in full, completed from reference TRBV11-2 and TRBJ1-1, reads EAGVAQSPRYKIIEKRQSVAFWCNPISGHATLYWYQQILGQGPKLLIQFQNNGVVDDSQLPKDRFSAERLKGVDSTLKIQPAKLEDSAVYLCASSLGYSSEAFFGQGTRLTVV.

This clonotype was found many times. The chain combines TRBV5-5 with TRBJ2-5; TRBD1 aligns across 7 bases. The CDR3 has 15 amino acids. CDR1 and CDR2 (germline): SGHKS, YYEKEE (reference sequence). V trimming: 6 bases; J trimming: 0 bases; junction bases outside the gene matches: 8. CDR3 bases: TGTGCCAGCACCCTCGGACAGGCTAACCAAGAGACCCAGTACTTC. Translated, it gives CASTLGQANQETQYF.

As for this clonotype: This sequence may be a read error, since a much larger clone differs from it by one base. The genes are TRBV5-4 and TRBJ2-1; TRBD2 matches at 9 bases. From germline, CDR1 is SGHNT and CDR2 YYREEE (reference sequence). Losses at the gene ends were 7 bases for V and 5 bases for J; bases not matched to a gene: 13. CDR3 length: 16 amino acids. CDR3 nucleotides: TGTGCCAGCTCCGATGTGTGGCGGGAGGGTAACAATGAGCAGTTCTTC. It specifies CASSDVWREGNNEQFF.

This clonotype was counted many times. This chain joins TRBV29-1 and TRBJ2-3; TRBD2 matches at 9 bases. The CDR3 runs to 16 residues. V shed 4 bases, J shed 3 bases, and the junction held 11 bases outside the gene matches. Germline V CDR1 and CDR2: SQVTM, ANQGSEA. The CDR3 sequence is CSVGGGGGPRTDTQYF. CDR3 DNA: TGCAGCGTTGGCGGGGGGGGAGGGCCGAGGACAGATACGCAGTATTTT.

Note on this clonotype: One base away lies a much larger clone, so this may be a sequencing read error. This sequence joins TRBV6-1 and TRBJ2-7; no clear D. The CDR3 has 14 amino acids. Germline values: CDR1 MNHNS, CDR2 SASEGT. The CDR3 DNA is TGTGCCACCATAGACGTCGGATGGGCCTACGCGCAGTACTTC. As protein: CATIDVGWAYAQYF.

The chain recombines TRBV7-2 with TRBJ2-7, with D tentatively TRBD1 or TRBD2 (5 bases each). In germline, CDR1 is SGHTA, CDR2 FQGNSA. Trimming pared 2 bases from V and 6 bases from J, leaving 8 bases between. This CDR3 is built from 12 residues. The CDR3, as DNA: TGTGCCAGCAGCTTATTTGGGACCGAGCAGTACTTC. Its protein product is CASSLFGTEQYF.

This clonotype was counted many times. J is TRBJ2-5 and V is TRBV7-2, with D possibly being TRBD1 or TRBD2 (5 bases each). The CDR3 is 15 amino acids. V shed 6 bases and J shed 5 bases, with 19 bases lying between them. Looked up from germline, CDR1 is SGHTA and CDR2 is FQGNSA. CDR3 amino acids: CASRDSGRGLETQYF. The CDR3 nucleotides read TGTGCCAGCAGGGATTCGGGACGGGGCCTGGAGACCCAGTACTTC.

This clonotype appeared many times. The genes are TRBV2 and TRBJ2-1; D is perhaps TRBD1 (6 bases). The CDR3 extends over 16 amino acids. CDR1 SNHLY and CDR2 FYNNEI come from the germline V gene. The V gene lost 6 bases and the J gene lost 8 bases, with 23 bases spanning the gap. In nucleotides, the CDR3 is TGTGCCAGCAGCCTAAATGGGGGCCCTCCAAGGGATGAGCAGTTCTTC. It specifies CASSLNGGPPRDEQFF. Variable domain in full (rest from reference TRBV2 and TRBJ2-1): EPEVTQTPSHQVTQMGQEVILRCVPISNHLYFYWYRQILGQKVEFLVSFYNNEISEKSEIFDDQFSVERPDGSNFTLKIRSTKLEDSAMYFCASSLNGGPPRDEQFFGPGTRLTVL.